The rows below give T cell receptor beta chains drawn from one sample of a study of a mutant IDH1 vaccine in newly diagnosed glioma. For these TCRs, the target antigens are not known. Clones were read by immunoSEQ multiplex PCR, and TCRdb kept only the in-frame ones, dropping some. Of roughly 34,000 clones listed, approximately 90% are singletons. Source: PBMCs, taken from a glioma patient whose treatment included an IDH1 peptide vaccine. These receptors all stem from a woman aged 35 to 49 with glioma. Each CDR3 is given without its conserved first and last residue. The order of the fields is CDR3 protein, clone size, V gene. Some rows have no size entry. The others give once, few or many, or a class for an expanded clone.

ASSVGAKI NA TRBV9
ASGLLTTGKGGRPQH NA TRBV12-5
ASSQYPREGGYT NA TRBV4-1
ASSRTNEDQETQY NA TRBV7-9
ASSSAAGTAYGYT once TRBV7-2
ASSTRTGGGEKLF NA TRBV7-7
ASSLTGGVTEAF NA TRBV7-9
ASSQDGGQNQPQH once TRBV4-2
AWTVVPQGGTEAF NA TRBV30
ASRRAQETQY NA TRBV6-5
ASRRTKEKDGYT NA TRBV6-5
AWSVRGSPPNEQF once TRBV30
ASSRGGGPIGSYEQY NA TRBV19
AWSGQGSGYT NA TRBV30
ASRVGRGRNTEAF NA TRBV19
AWTRGRNTEAF NA TRBV30
ASSPTYTDTQY NA TRBV27
ASMGVGGYT NA TRBV2
ASSFGQTGELF NA TRBV5-6
ASSIDEDTQY once TRBV19
ASRNAGGGDTQY few TRBV19
ASSLLTELQETQY NA TRBV7-9
ASLSRDRGLEVANEKLF NA TRBV6-4
ASSPGTSNYGYT NA TRBV5-4
ASSLAFPGVGTKNIQY NA TRBV7-2
ASSRPGTGKETQY NA TRBV4-1
ASTNLPGPQETQY NA TRBV5-1
ASSSTGGKLDGYT NA TRBV6-5
ASSFSGGGETQY once TRBV6-5
ASSLGGVNEQY NA TRBV5-1
ASSPGTSGETQY NA TRBV11-2
SARSGTSGSNEQF NA TRBV29-1
ASSPDRGLETQY NA TRBV6-6
ASSLGQGAGTEAF NA TRBV7-9
ASSQEFRDRGRGYGYT NA TRBV4-2
ASSSKDRLNTEAF NA TRBV27
ASRFGTDSYEQY NA TRBV7-2
ASSSGHQNTEAF NA TRBV18
ASSLSPASDEQY NA TRBV27
SARQGTATNEKLF NA TRBV29-1
ASRGQPNTEAF NA TRBV19
ASSGRTVVGYT NA TRBV7-9
ASSLGNRGRETQY NA TRBV13
ASSLGSRTNYGYT NA TRBV7-8
ASSLWGESNQPQH NA TRBV7-8
ASSLLRGNYEQY NA TRBV5-6